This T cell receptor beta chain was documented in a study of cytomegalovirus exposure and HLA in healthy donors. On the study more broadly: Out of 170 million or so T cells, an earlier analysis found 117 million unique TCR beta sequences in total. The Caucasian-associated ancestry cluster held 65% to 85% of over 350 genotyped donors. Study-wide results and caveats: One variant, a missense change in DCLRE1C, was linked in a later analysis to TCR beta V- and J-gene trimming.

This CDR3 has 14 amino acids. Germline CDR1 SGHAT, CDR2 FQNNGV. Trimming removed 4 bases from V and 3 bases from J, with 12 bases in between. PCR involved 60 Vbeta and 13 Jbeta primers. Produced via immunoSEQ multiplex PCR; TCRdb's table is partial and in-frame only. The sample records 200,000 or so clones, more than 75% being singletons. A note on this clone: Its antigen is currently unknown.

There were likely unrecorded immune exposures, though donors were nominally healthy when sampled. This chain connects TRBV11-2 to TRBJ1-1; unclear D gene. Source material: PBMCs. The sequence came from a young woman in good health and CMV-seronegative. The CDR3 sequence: CASSYSQYDTEAFF. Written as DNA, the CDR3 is TGTGCCAGCAGCTATTCACAGTATGACACTGAAGCTTTCTTT.